These 22 T cell receptor beta chains share one sample of origin, sequenced in a study of Ad26.COV2.S vaccination and SARS-CoV-2 variants. Assay used: immunoSEQ multiplex PCR; TCRdb lists only in-frame clones, some missing. The sample lists roughly 100,000 clones, about 78% occurring once. Sequences were derived from peripheral blood, sampled after recovery from COVID-19. Receptor source: a human donor who had recovered from COVID-19.

The CDR3 region is CASSFGSGGSADTQYF. The CDR3, as DNA: TGCGCCAGCAGCTTTGGTAGCGGGGGCTCAGCAGATACGCAGTATTTT. The rearrangement links TRBV5-1 to TRBJ2-3; 9 positions match TRBD2. The CDR3 contains 16 residues. The V gene end was trimmed by 2 bases and the J gene end by 4 bases; junction bases not matched to a gene: 8. Germline V CDR1 and CDR2: SGHRS, YFSETQ.

CDR3 residues: CASRGGQVRGQETQYF. DNA for the CDR3: TGTGCCAGTCGCGGGGGACAGGTGAGGGGGCAAGAGACCCAGTACTTC. V is TRBV19 and J is TRBJ2-5; D is possibly TRBD1 (8 bases). Trimming cost V 8 bases and J 2 bases, with 21 bases left between them. Germline lookup yields CDR1 LNHDA and CDR2 SQIVND (reference sequence). The CDR3 is 16 amino acids. Full variable domain (remainder filled in from reference TRBV19 and TRBJ2-5): DGGITQSPKYLFRKEGQNVTLSCEQNLNHDAMYWYRQDPGQGLRLIYYSQIVNDFQKGDIAEGYSVSREKKESFPLTVTSAQKNPTAFYLCASRGGQVRGQETQYFGPGTRLLVL.

For the CDR3, the DNA is TGTGCCAGCGGACAGGGGGTGGATGGCTACACCTTC. Amino acids: CASGQGVDGYTF. The V gene is TRBV6-5, the J gene TRBJ1-2; 10 nucleotides match TRBD1. This CDR3 has 12 amino acids. Germline V gene sequence: CDR1 MNHEY, CDR2 SVGAGI. V lost 8 bases, J lost 6 bases, and 3 bases stayed unmatched.

This clone was counted only a few times. The V call is TRBV18, the J call TRBJ2-3; no clear D. Germline CDR1 reads KGHSH; CDR2 reads LQKENI. This CDR3 is 16 amino acids long. The V end was cut by 2 bases, the J end by 2 bases, with 14 bases between. Here the CDR3 reads CASSPVASSFTDTQYF. As DNA, the CDR3 is TGTGCCAGCTCACCAGTTGCAAGCTCCTTCACAGATACGCAGTATTTT.

V gene TRBV5-1 combines with J gene TRBJ2-1; tentatively, D is TRBD2 (5 bases). The CDR3 spans 13 residues. Germline loops: CDR1 SGHRS, CDR2 YFSETQ. Trimming removed 4 bases from V and 3 bases from J, with 8 bases in between. CDR3 sequence: CASSLGDYNEQFF. DNA for the CDR3: TGCGCCAGCAGCCTGGGAGACTACAATGAGCAGTTCTTC.

Points on this clone: At the DNA level, this CDR3 is encoded by other sequences in the same sample as well. The chain couples TRBV18 to TRBJ2-7; D call uncertain. V was shortened by 3 bases and J by 2 bases, with 8 bases between the two germline ends. Germline V CDR1 and CDR2: KGHSH, LQKENI. CDR3 length equals 13 residues. For the CDR3, the DNA is TGTGCCAGCTCACCTCCGGGCACCTACGAGCAGTACTTC. Its protein product is CASSPPGTYEQYF.

The chain is built from TRBV30 and TRBJ1-4; 7 nucleotides line up with TRBD1. Germline V gene sequence: CDR1 GTSNPN, CDR2 SVGIG (reference sequence). The J segment lost 8 bases and the V segment lost 0 bases, leaving 9 bases of the junction unmatched. This CDR3 spans 15 amino acids. For the CDR3, the DNA is TGTGCCTGGAGTGTCTTAACAGGGGTTGGAGAAAAACTGTTTTTT. As protein: CAWSVLTGVGEKLFF.

V and J are TRBV10-1 and TRBJ2-3, with no clear D. Germline V CDR1 and CDR2: WNHNN, SYGVQD (reference sequence). V lost 4 bases to trimming and J lost 0 bases, with 11 bases between them. The CDR3 covers 15 residues. The CDR3 DNA follows: TGCGCCAGCAGTGTCCGGGCCTCTAGCACAGATACGCAGTATTTT. Residues: CASSVRASSTDTQYF.

This clone was counted only a few times. This chain connects TRBV11-1 to TRBJ1-5; D not resolved. The CDR3 loop spans 13 amino acids. Germline V gene sequence: CDR1 SGHAT, CDR2 FQDESV (reference sequence). The germline V and J ends were trimmed by 1 base and 9 bases, with 10 bases remaining between them. The CDR3 DNA follows: TGTGCCAGCAGCTTAGGAACGGGAATGCCCCAGCATTTT. Translation gives CASSLGTGMPQHF. Complete variable domain (other parts from reference TRBV11-1 and TRBJ1-5): EAEVAQSPRYKITEKSQAVAFWCDPISGHATLYWYRQILGQGPELLVQFQDESVVDDSQLPKDRFSAERLKGVDSTLKIQPAELGDSAMYLCASSLGTGMPQHFGDGTRLSIL.

V gene TRBV10-2 combines with J gene TRBJ1-2; 7 bases match TRBD1. Per germline, CDR1 WSHSY and CDR2 SAAADI. The CDR3 is 14 residues long. Losses at the gene ends were 4 bases for V and 4 bases for J; bases not matched to a gene: 6. The chain's CDR3 is CASSGTDRVYGYTF. DNA for the CDR3: TGCGCCAGCAGTGGTACAGACAGGGTCTATGGCTACACCTTC.

This clone turned up a few times. The rearrangement uses TRBV27 and TRBJ2-6; D call uncertain. The CDR3 is made up of 13 amino acids. Trimming pared 6 bases from V and 0 bases from J, leaving 3 bases between. From germline, CDR1 is MNHEY and CDR2 SMNVEV (reference sequence). CDR3 residues: CASRGSGANVLTF. DNA for the CDR3: TGTGCCAGCAGGGGCTCTGGGGCCAACGTCCTGACTTTC.

CDR3 nucleotides: TGCAGCGTTGTGCGAGATACGCAGTATTTT. Residues: CSVVRDTQYF. V and J are TRBV29-1 and TRBJ2-3, with no clear D. The CDR3 consists of 10 residues. Germline V gene sequence: CDR1 SQVTM, CDR2 ANQGSEA. Trimming pared 4 bases from V and 5 bases from J, leaving 4 bases between.

V is TRBV6-4 and J is TRBJ1-5; no clear D gene. In germline, CDR1 is MRHNA, CDR2 SNTAGT. V was pared by 4 bases and J by 8 bases, with 12 bases between. The CDR3 has 13 residues. CDR3 protein: CASSVRLGEPQHF. For the CDR3, the DNA is TGTGCCAGCAGTGTAAGACTCGGGGAGCCCCAGCATTTT.

This chain uses TRBV6-1 with TRBJ1-5, with 9 bases aligning to TRBD1. Germline trimming cut 0 bases from V and 6 bases from J; bases unmatched to any gene: 6. The CDR3 contains 16 residues. From germline, CDR1 is MNHNS and CDR2 SASEGT. In DNA, the CDR3 is TGTGCCAGCAGTGAAGCGGGACAGGGCTGGGGTCAGCCCCAGCATTTT. As protein: CASSEAGQGWGQPQHF.

The chain joins TRBV30 to TRBJ1-4; D call uncertain. Germline CDR1 and CDR2: GTSNPN and SVGIG (reference sequence). The length of the CDR3 is 14 residues. V lost 0 bases and J lost 2, with 7 bases in between. DNA of the CDR3: TGTGCCTGGAGTGTAACCGGGACTAATGAAAAACTGTTTTTT. Translation: CAWSVTGTNEKLFF.

The V call is TRBV27, the J call TRBJ1-2, with a possible D match to TRBD1 (6 bases). Looked up from germline, CDR1 is MNHEY and CDR2 is SMNVEV (reference sequence). This CDR3 is 15 amino acids long. Trimming removed 6 bases at V and 5 bases at J, with 19 bases between. CDR3 DNA: TGTGCCAGCAGCCAAACACTAGGACAGATATATGGCTACACCTTC. Translation gives CASSQTLGQIYGYTF.

The V gene is TRBV18, the J gene TRBJ2-1, with TRBD1 identical over 7 bases. The CDR3 sequence is 15 residues long. V gave up 6 bases and J gave up 4 bases; unmatched junction bases: 9. The germline gives CDR1 KGHSH, CDR2 LQKENI. CDR3 sequence reads: CASSRPGQMYNEQFF. The CDR3 DNA sequence: TGTGCCAGCTCGCGTCCGGGACAGATGTACAATGAGCAGTTCTTC.

The genes are TRBV3-1 (or the pseudogene TRBV3-2) and TRBJ1-2; D uncertain. With 0 bases removed from V and 4 bases from J, the gap between germline ends came to 9 bases. The germline V gene encodes CDR1 LGHDT and CDR2 YNNKEL (reference sequence). The CDR3 contains 14 residues. The CDR3 nucleotides read TGTGCCAGCAGCCAAGAGAGAGATCGCTATGGCTACACCTTC. It codes for CASSQERDRYGYTF.

This rearrangement joins TRBV10-1 to TRBJ2-1; unclear D gene. The germline V and J ends were trimmed by 0 bases and 7 bases, with 7 bases remaining between them. Germline V gives CDR1 WNHNN, CDR2 SYGVQD (reference sequence). The CDR3 is made up of 13 amino acids. The DNA of the CDR3 is TGCGCCAGCAGTGAGTCGTCGATGAATGAGCAGTTCTTC. This encodes CASSESSMNEQFF.

The chain employs TRBV7-2 and TRBJ1-1; D gene unclear. The V gene's germline CDR1 is SGHTA and CDR2 FQGNSA. Trimming shortened V by 1 base and J by 3 bases, and 21 bases separated the two germline ends. The CDR3 spans 18 residues. The CDR3: CASSLGLGLGNADTEAFF. For the CDR3, the DNA is TGTGCCAGCAGCTTAGGGTTGGGCCTAGGGAACGCGGACACTGAAGCTTTCTTT.

In its sample, this clone was seen once. The chain joins TRBV3-1 (or the pseudogene TRBV3-2) to TRBJ2-7; 7 nucleotides agree with TRBD2. Trimming cost V 4 bases and J 2 bases; bases outside gene matches: 2. The germline CDR1 and CDR2 sequences are LGHDT and YNNKEL (reference sequence). CDR3 length equals 13 residues. CDR3 in amino acids: CASSRGGTYEQYF. DNA for the CDR3: TGTGCCAGCAGCCGCGGGGGAACCTACGAGCAGTACTTC.

The V and J genes are TRBV7-2 and TRBJ2-7, with a possible D match to TRBD1 (6 bases). With 5 bases removed from V and 3 bases from J, the gap between germline ends came to 11 bases. CDR1 and CDR2 (germline): SGHTA, FQGNSA. The CDR3 loop spans 13 amino acids. The CDR3 here is CASSPQGNYEQYF. The CDR3 coding sequence is TGTGCCAGCAGCCCCCAGGGGAACTACGAGCAGTACTTC.